The clone carrying this TCR delta chain was seen a few times. Per the germline V gene, CDR1 is TSWWSYY and CDR2 is QGS. Trimming took 4 bases from V and 0 from J, leaving 30 bases between them. CDR3 length: 21 amino acids. This sample was taken from a study of gamma-delta T cells after stem cell transplantation. TCRdb applied CATT to the RT-PCR reads for clone calling. The sample has around 12,000 delta-chain clones; around two fifths are singletons. This sequence was found in a human donor. It is not recorded whose cells these are; they may come from a transplant donor. Sequencing was performed on gamma-delta T cells. The chain recombines TRDV1 with TRDJ1, with D possibly TRDD2 on 5 matching bases. CDR3 in amino acids: CALGAFPSLDSTCPYTDKLIF. The CDR3 nucleotides read TGTGCTCTTGGGGCCTTTCCTTCTCTCGACTCGACCTGCCCCTACACCGATAAACTCATCTTT.